What follows are 26 T cell receptor beta chains derived from one specimen sequenced in a study of cytomegalovirus exposure and HLA in healthy donors. The PCR had 60 Vbeta and 13 Jbeta primers. Repertoires were generated with immunoSEQ multiplex PCR, while TCRdb's copy carries only in-frame clones and drops some. The data show about 150,000 clones, with about four fifths seen just once and over 2.5% held by the top ten. What was sequenced was PBMCs. These receptors were collected from a man aged 18 to 30 in good health and CMV-seronegative.

V gene TRBV5-1 combines with J gene TRBJ1-1; TRBD1 agrees at 9 bases. V lost 2 bases and J lost 3; bases outside the gene matches: 2. The CDR3 has 14 amino acids. Germline CDR1 SGHRS, CDR2 YFSETQ. The CDR3: CASSLDRGDTEAFF. The CDR3 coding sequence is TGCGCCAGCAGCTTAGACAGGGGGGACACTGAAGCTTTCTTT.

The chain has TRBV11-1 and TRBJ1-1; 10 bases fit TRBD1. V lost 6 bases and J lost 4; bases outside the gene matches: 11. The CDR3 is 16 amino acids. CDR1 SGHAT and CDR2 FQDESV come from the germline V gene (reference sequence). CDR3: CASRIRDRGDGTEAFF. The CDR3 DNA follows: TGTGCCAGCAGGATCCGGGACAGGGGTGATGGCACTGAAGCTTTCTTT.

This chain uses TRBV4-3 with TRBJ1-2; D is undetermined. This CDR3 contains 14 residues. Germline V gene lookup returns CDR1 LGHNA and CDR2 YSLEER. V was trimmed by 1 base and J by 5 bases, leaving 11 bases between them. The CDR3 DNA is TGCGCCAGCAGCCAAGGAATCGGGATTTATGGCTACACCTTC. Amino acids: CASSQGIGIYGYTF.

The V call is TRBV28, the J call TRBJ2-5; weak D call: TRBD1 (6 bases). Looked up from germline, CDR1 is MDHEN and CDR2 is SYDVKM. Trimming took off 3 bases at V and 3 bases at J, with 14 bases between the two ends. The CDR3 loop spans 15 amino acids. The CDR3 bases are TGTGCCAGCAGTTTCCGGGGCAGGGGAGAAGAGACCCAGTACTTC. As protein: CASSFRGRGEETQYF.

J is TRBJ1-2 and V is TRBV6-6; no reliable D call. V was clipped by 6 bases and J by 8 bases, with 16 bases between them. The CDR3 spans 13 residues. Germline V gene sequence: CDR1 MNHNY, CDR2 SVGAGI (reference sequence). The CDR3 protein is CASSREWGGGYTF. The DNA for the CDR3 is TGTGCCAGCAGCCGGGAGTGGGGTGGGGGCTACACCTTC.

The chain employs TRBV4-1 and TRBJ1-2; D uncertain. This CDR3 is 17 amino acids long. The germline V and J ends were trimmed by 1 base and 3 bases, with 18 bases remaining between them. Germline lookup yields CDR1 MGHRA and CDR2 YSYEKL. The CDR3 loop is CASSQVSAVRQDYGYTF. Here the CDR3 DNA reads TGCGCCAGCAGCCAAGTAAGTGCTGTGAGACAAGACTATGGCTACACCTTC.

This chain connects TRBV10-3 to TRBJ1-3; TRBD1 is a possible D gene (6 bases). This CDR3 comprises 14 residues. In germline, CDR1 is ENHRY, CDR2 SYGVKD. Trimming left V 4 bases short and J 1 base short, with 8 bases between. The CDR3 loop reads CAISGQGSGNTIYF. CDR3 nucleotides: TGTGCCATCAGTGGTCAGGGGTCTGGAAACACCATATATTTT.

This clone was detected a few times. This rearrangement joins TRBV30 to TRBJ2-7, with 7 bases matching TRBD1. The CDR3 extends over 13 amino acids. The V gene's germline CDR1 is GTSNPN and CDR2 SVGIG (reference sequence). The V and J ends lost 0 bases and 2 bases, in that order; junction bases with no gene match: 1. CDR3 region: CAWSVQGAYEQYF. The CDR3 DNA reads as TGTGCCTGGAGTGTGCAGGGGGCCTACGAGCAGTACTTC.

As for this clone: In the same sample, other DNA sequences code for this CDR3. V usage is TRBV5-6 and J usage is TRBJ1-4; the D gene is possibly TRBD1 (6 bases). With 0 bases removed from V and 0 bases from J, the gap between germline ends came to 6 bases. The CDR3 loop spans 15 amino acids. CDR1 and CDR2 (germline): SGHDT, YYEEEE. CDR3 loop: CASSLAGATNEKLFF. DNA of the CDR3: TGTGCCAGCAGCTTGGCAGGGGCAACTAATGAAAAACTGTTTTTT.

This clone was detected once. V gene TRBV21-1 combines with J gene TRBJ2-4; the listed D gene, TRBD2, was not tested against the DNA. TRBV21-1 is a recognized pseudogene. The CDR3 totals 13 residues. The CDR3 region has the DNA TGTGCCAGCAGCCACTCAGCCAAAAACATTCAGTACTTC. It specifies CASSHSAKNIQYF.

This clone was picked up a small number of times. V is TRBV7-9 and J is TRBJ1-3, with D perhaps TRBD1 (5 bases). Germline V gene lookup returns CDR1 SEHNR and CDR2 FQNEAQ (reference sequence). V was cut by 5 bases and J by 0 bases, with 11 bases left in between. This CDR3 has 15 amino acids. The CDR3 sequence: CASSPRGGSGNTIYF. The CDR3 DNA reads as TGTGCCAGCAGCCCCCGCGGGGGCTCTGGAAACACCATATATTTT.

This chain uses TRBV18 with TRBJ2-1; TRBD2 matches 9 bases. The CDR3 is 16 residues long. V was clipped by 2 bases and J by 9 bases; unmatched bases: 11. CDR1 is KGHSH, CDR2 LQKENI, per germline. CDR3 protein: CASSPSLAGGQGEQFF. The CDR3 coding sequence is TGTGCCAGCTCACCATCGCTCGCGGGGGGGCAGGGTGAGCAGTTCTTC. Complete variable domain (other parts from reference TRBV18 and TRBJ2-1): NAGVMQNPRHLVRRRGQEARLRCSPMKGHSHVYWYRQLPEEGLKFMVYLQKENIIDESGMPKERFSAEFPKEGPSILRIQQVVRGDSAAYFCASSPSLAGGQGEQFFGPGTRLTVL.

For this clone: In the same sample, other DNA sequences code for this CDR3. This chain uses TRBV19 with TRBJ2-2, with TRBD1 matching over 7 bases. With 5 bases clipped from V and 6 bases from J, the junction kept 6 bases outside the gene matches. CDR1 LNHDA and CDR2 SQIVND come from the germline V gene (reference sequence). The CDR3 covers 14 residues. CDR3 bases: TGTGCCAGTAGTGAGGGGCAGGGGGCCGGGGAGCTGTTTTTT. This encodes CASSEGQGAGELFF.

The chain has TRBV5-4 and TRBJ1-1, with TRBD1 matching over 7 bases. The CDR3 runs to 14 residues. Germline lookup yields CDR1 SGHNT and CDR2 YYREEE (reference sequence). After removal of 0 bases from V and 7 bases from J, the junction contained 6 bases not matched to a gene. DNA of the CDR3: TGTGCCAGCAGCTTGGTCGGACAGGATAATGAAGCTTTCTTT. Translation gives CASSLVGQDNEAFF.

This clone was seen a few times. The chain is built from TRBV6-4 and TRBJ2-2; D possibly corresponds to TRBD2 (5 bases). The CDR3 sequence is 15 residues long. V lost 5 bases, J lost 5 bases, and 15 bases lay in between. CDR1 and CDR2 (germline): MRHNA, SNTAGT. The CDR3 here is CASSSGGQKTGELFF. DNA of the CDR3: TGTGCCAGCAGTTCCGGCGGGCAGAAAACCGGGGAGCTGTTTTTT.

The chain recombines TRBV10-2 with TRBJ1-5; 8 bases agree with TRBD1. Germline V gives CDR1 WSHSY, CDR2 SAAADI. V was pared by 0 bases and J by 4 bases, with 8 bases of the junction left unmatched. This CDR3 spans 17 amino acids. CDR3 DNA sequence: TGCGCCAGCAGTGAGTCGGCCAGGGGGCGAGAGAATCAGCCCCAGCATTTT. Translated, it gives CASSESARGRENQPQHF.

The chain carries TRBV7-2 and TRBJ1-1; D possibly corresponds to TRBD1 (6 bases). CDR1 SGHTA and CDR2 FQGNSA come from the germline V gene. CDR3 length equals 14 residues. V was clipped by 2 bases and J by 4 bases, with 11 bases between them. The CDR3 loop reads CASSLSGASTEAFF. The CDR3 DNA sequence: TGTGCCAGCAGCTTATCAGGGGCATCCACTGAAGCTTTCTTT.

In its sample, this clone was seen once. J is TRBJ1-5 and V is TRBV19; D is undetermined. The CDR3 extends over 15 amino acids. Germline CDR1 reads LNHDA; CDR2 reads SQIVND (reference sequence). V was pared by 8 bases and J by 0 bases, with 14 bases between. The CDR3 DNA reads as TGTGCCAGTGGTACCGCCAGGCGTAGCAATCAGCCCCAGCATTTT. Amino acids: CASGTARRSNQPQHF.

This clone is a singleton in its sample. The J gene is TRBJ2-3, the V gene TRBV2, with D possibly matching TRBD1 (5 bases). V lost 4 bases to trimming and J lost 5 bases, with 13 bases between them. Germline CDR1 reads SNHLY; CDR2 reads FYNNEI. This CDR3 contains 14 residues. The CDR3 reads CASSALGAQDTQYF. DNA for the CDR3: TGTGCCAGCAGTGCGCTAGGGGCGCAAGATACGCAGTATTTT.

There are a few counts of this clone. The chain couples TRBV28 to TRBJ1-5; possibly TRBD1 for D (6 bases). V lost 1 base, J lost 7 bases, and 14 bases lay in between. Per the germline V gene, CDR1 is MDHEN and CDR2 is SYDVKM. The CDR3 length is 15 residues. The CDR3 loop is CASSLLGPGEQPQHF. The CDR3 nucleotides read TGTGCCAGCAGTTTATTAGGTCCAGGGGAACAGCCCCAGCATTTT.

The sample holds a few counts of this clone. The same CDR3 is also encoded by other DNA sequences in this sample. The chain uses TRBV7-9 and TRBJ2-7; the match to TRBD1 covers 9 bases. Germline CDR1 and CDR2: SEHNR and FQNEAQ (reference sequence). V gave up 5 bases and J gave up 0 bases; unmatched junction bases: 5. CDR3 length: 15 amino acids. The CDR3 is CASSPGTGLSYEQYF. The CDR3 nucleotides are TGTGCCAGCAGCCCAGGGACAGGGCTCTCCTACGAGCAGTACTTC.

V is TRBV10-2 and J is TRBJ1-1, with D unresolved. Germline CDR1 reads WSHSY; CDR2 reads SAAADI. This CDR3 has 16 amino acids. V was cut by 3 bases and J by 2 bases, with 16 bases left in between. The CDR3 nucleotides read TGCGCCAGCAGTGAAGACAATCCTCGACCCAACACTGAAGCTTTCTTT. The encoded protein is CASSEDNPRPNTEAFF.

This clone was picked up a small number of times. The V and J genes are TRBV9 and TRBJ2-1; the match to TRBD1 covers 9 bases. The V gene's germline CDR1 is SGDLS and CDR2 YYNGEE. Trimming took 4 bases from V and 7 from J; bases not matched to a gene: 9. The CDR3 consists of 15 residues. As DNA, the CDR3 is TGTGCCAGCAGCTTGCCCGGGACAGGGAAAAATGAGCAGTTCTTC. Protein product: CASSLPGTGKNEQFF. Full variable domain (outside the CDR3, taken from reference TRBV9 and TRBJ2-1): DSGVTQTPKHLITATGQRVTLRCSPRSGDLSVYWYQQSLDQGLQFLIQYYNGEERAKGNILERFSAQQFPDLHSELNLSSLELGDSALYFCASSLPGTGKNEQFFGPGTRLTVL.

As regards this clone: Other DNA sequences in this sample translate to the same CDR3. J is TRBJ1-1 and V is TRBV7-6, with 9 bases fitting TRBD1. The J segment lost 6 bases and the V segment lost 5 bases, leaving 4 bases of the junction unmatched. In germline, CDR1 is SGHVS, CDR2 FNYEAQ. The CDR3 is 13 amino acids. CDR3 nucleotides: TGTGCCAGCAGCCTAGACAGGGGGGCTGAAGCTTTCTTT. Amino acids: CASSLDRGAEAFF.

The sample holds one count of this clone. The rearrangement uses TRBV6-6 and TRBJ2-1, with 10 positions matching TRBD1. Germline trimming cut 0 bases from V and 7 bases from J; bases unmatched to any gene: 6. The CDR3 length is 16 residues. CDR1 and CDR2 from the germline V gene are MNHNY and SVGAGI (reference sequence). CDR3 DNA sequence: TGTGCCAGCAGTTACTCATCCGGGACAGGGGTGAATGAGCAGTTCTTC. Its protein product is CASSYSSGTGVNEQFF.

The genes are TRBV5-1 and TRBJ2-5; weak D call: TRBD2 (5 bases). Germline V gene data show CDR1 as SGHRS and CDR2 as YFSETQ. The CDR3 runs 13 residues. V dropped 1 base and J dropped 5 bases, with 9 bases sitting between them. As DNA, the CDR3 is TGCGCCAGCAGCTTGAGGAGCGGCGAGACCCAGTACTTC. Amino acids: CASSLRSGETQYF.